One sample yielded the 32 T cell receptor beta chains listed below, sequenced in a study of early T cells in non-severe SARS-CoV-2 infection. TCRdb reprocessed the 5' RACE reads with MiXCR, giving one entry per CDR3 protein. The sample holds tens of thousands of distinct CDR3 sequences, 3.5% to 5% seen once. Specimen: whole blood. Receptors originate from an adult who was a healthcare worker with PCR-confirmed SARS-CoV-2 infection or an uninfected control (not recorded which).

The chain carries TRBV4-3 and TRBJ2-7; possible D gene TRBD2, 5 bases. V lost 1 base and J 4 bases, leaving 14 bases between the germline ends. CDR3 length equals 15 residues. Germline CDR1 and CDR2: LGHNA and YSLEER. CDR3 coding DNA: TGCGCCAGCAGCCAAGCCTCCGGGGAAAGTTACGAGCAGTACTTC. It yields the protein CASSQASGESYEQYF.

The table lists this clonotype with many counts. J is TRBJ2-5 and V is TRBV28; D may match TRBD1 or TRBD2 (6 bases each). V lost 5 bases to trimming and J lost 4 bases, with 14 bases between them. The CDR3 sequence is 14 residues long. Germline CDR1 is MDHEN and CDR2 is SYDVKM. The CDR3 bases are TGTGCCAGCAGTGCCTTCGGGGGCTCAGAGACCCAGTACTTC. Amino acids: CASSAFGGSETQYF.

This clonotype was observed at least ten times. V gene TRBV10-1 combines with J gene TRBJ2-2, with D possibly being TRBD1 (5 bases). CDR3 length equals 14 residues. The V and J ends lost 5 bases and 7 bases respectively, with 14 bases between them. Germline CDR1 and CDR2: WNHNN and SYGVQD (reference sequence). This CDR3 reads CASSPWGILGELFF. CDR3 nucleotides: TGCGCCAGCAGTCCCTGGGGCATTCTCGGGGAGCTGTTTTTT.

The sample holds a few counts of this clonotype. The chain couples TRBV6-2 or TRBV6-3 to TRBJ2-5; the match to TRBD2 covers 9 bases. With V trimmed by 2 bases and J by 4 bases, 14 bases remained unmatched. CDR3 length: 18 residues. In germline, CDR1 is MNHEY, CDR2 SVGEGT. Here the CDR3 DNA reads TGTGCCAGCAGTTACGCTACTAGCGGGTCTGGGGGCAGAGAGACCCAGTACTTC. This gives the protein CASSYATSGSGGRETQYF.

This clonotype was observed many times. This sequence joins TRBV28 and TRBJ2-7; tentatively, D is TRBD2 (6 bases). There are 14 residues in the CDR3. V was cut by 7 bases and J by 0 bases, with 13 bases left in between. CDR1 is MDHEN and CDR2 is SYDVKM in the germline V gene. The CDR3 region is CASTKTSSSYEQYF. The DNA for the CDR3 is TGTGCCAGCACGAAGACTAGTTCCTCCTACGAGCAGTACTTC.

This clonotype showed up many times. The chain couples TRBV28 to TRBJ2-1, with 9 bases that match TRBD2. The V gene end was trimmed by 1 base and the J gene end by 8 bases; junction bases not matched to a gene: 9. The CDR3 covers 16 residues. Per germline, CDR1 MDHEN and CDR2 SYDVKM. The CDR3 sequence is CASSLYAGGPSDEQFF. In DNA, the CDR3 is TGTGCCAGCAGTTTATATGCGGGAGGGCCCTCGGATGAGCAGTTCTTC.

This clonotype was seen many times. This rearrangement joins TRBV9 to TRBJ2-1; D is uncertain. V was trimmed by 0 bases and J by 6 bases, leaving 16 bases between them. Germline V gives CDR1 SGDLS, CDR2 YYNGEE. The CDR3 totals 16 residues. The CDR3, as DNA: TGTGCCAGCAGCGTAGGGGCGGATCCAACGTCCAATGAGCAGTTCTTC. This codes for CASSVGADPTSNEQFF. The variable domain in full, with the rest retrieved from reference TRBV9 and TRBJ2-1, is DSGVTQTPKHLITATGQRVTLRCSPRSGDLSVYWYQQSLDQGLQFLIQYYNGEERAKGNILERFSAQQFPDLHSELNLSSLELGDSALYFCASSVGADPTSNEQFFGPGTRLTVL.

This clonotype was counted many times. This sequence joins TRBV20-1 and TRBJ2-1, with 12 bases lining up with TRBD2. The CDR3 spans 15 residues. V shed 3 bases and J 7 bases; nucleotides not matched to a gene: 7. The V gene's germline CDR1 is DFQATT and CDR2 SNEGSKA (reference sequence). The CDR3 DNA sequence: TGCAGTGCTAGGGGACTAGCGGGCAAAGGGAATGAGCAGTTCTTC. Its translation: CSARGLAGKGNEQFF.

This clonotype appeared once. CDR3 bases: TGTGCCAGCAGGTCGACAGGGTCTGGAAACACCATATATTTT. This sequence encodes CASRSTGSGNTIYF. The chain carries TRBV6-5 and TRBJ1-3; TRBD1 matches at 7 bases. The CDR3 sequence is 14 residues long. CDR1 and CDR2 from the germline V gene are MNHEY and SVGAGI. V shed 6 bases and J 1 base; nucleotides not matched to a gene: 3.

This clonotype was seen a few times. V gene TRBV4-3 combines with J gene TRBJ1-1; maybe TRBD1 (6 bases). Germline assignment: CDR1 LGHNA and CDR2 YSLEER. This CDR3 comprises 15 residues. Trimming removed 1 base from V and 0 bases from J, with 9 bases in between. The CDR3 nucleotides read TGCGCCAGCAGCCAAGCGGGACACTTGAACACTGAAGCTTTCTTT. Encoded protein: CASSQAGHLNTEAFF.

This clonotype was found once. It may be a read error: a sequence one base away is much more abundant. Lacking the conserved final phenylalanine or tryptophan, this CDR3 likely reflects a read error. This rearrangement joins TRBV7-9 to TRBJ1-2; D remains unclear. Germline V CDR1 and CDR2: SEHNR, FQNEAQ (reference sequence). The CDR3 is 17 residues long. V was trimmed by 0 bases and J by 1 base, leaving 15 bases between them. The CDR3 region is CASSLARGQDFNYGYTI. The CDR3 DNA reads as TGTGCCAGCAGCTTAGCGCGAGGGCAGGACTTTAACTATGGCTACACCATC.

This clonotype was found many times. CDR3 residues: CASNLYGGEETQYF. In DNA form, the CDR3 reads TGTGCCAGCAACCTATACGGAGGGGAAGAGACCCAGTACTTC. The chain has TRBV9 and TRBJ2-5, with D maybe TRBD2 (6 bases). Trimming removed 6 bases at V and 3 bases at J, with 15 bases between. The V gene's germline CDR1 is SGDLS and CDR2 YYNGEE. The CDR3 has 14 amino acids.

The genes are TRBV6-2 or TRBV6-3 and TRBJ2-6; D ambiguous. Per germline, CDR1 MNHEY and CDR2 SVGEGT. This CDR3 contains 15 residues. Trimming removed 6 bases at V and 1 base at J, with 10 bases between. The CDR3 here is CASSPYESGANVLTF. In DNA, the CDR3 is TGTGCCAGCAGCCCCTATGAGTCTGGGGCCAACGTCCTGACTTTC.

This chain uses TRBV11-2 with TRBJ2-1; TRBD2 might be the D (5 bases). V gave up 5 bases and J gave up 4 bases, with 21 bases separating them. The CDR3 extends over 17 amino acids. CDR1 is SGHAT, CDR2 FQNNGV, per germline. This chain's CDR3 is CASSPTVANPFYNEQFF. In nucleotides, the CDR3 is TGTGCCAGCAGCCCCACAGTAGCGAACCCCTTTTACAATGAGCAGTTCTTC.

The CDR3 nucleotides are TGCAGCGTTGATACGGGACGTACCTCCTACAATGAGCAGTTCTTC. It is translated as CSVDTGRTSYNEQFF. The chain links TRBV29-1 to TRBJ2-1; D could derive from TRBD1 or TRBD2 (5 bases each). V lost 3 bases, J lost 0 bases, and 12 bases lay in between. CDR3 length: 15 amino acids. The germline V gene encodes CDR1 SQVTM and CDR2 ANQGSEA.

This clonotype was seen only a few times. The chain uses TRBV20-1 and TRBJ1-2; TRBD1 aligns across 7 bases. Germline loops: CDR1 DFQATT, CDR2 SNEGSKA (reference sequence). The V and J ends lost 6 bases and 5 bases, in that order; junction bases with no gene match: 6. CDR3 length: 12 amino acids. CDR3 protein: CSAPDRVYGYTF. The CDR3 DNA reads TGCAGTGCCCCCGACAGGGTGTATGGCTACACCTTC.

This clonotype was seen ten or more times. V usage is TRBV28 and J usage is TRBJ1-2; D gene ambiguous. Between the trimmed V and J ends, which lost 6 bases and 0 bases, there was a span of 5 bases. This CDR3 is built from 12 residues. Germline CDR1 MDHEN, CDR2 SYDVKM. The CDR3 region is CASRTANYGYTF. For the CDR3, the DNA is TGTGCCAGCAGAACGGCTAACTATGGCTACACCTTC.

This clonotype came up many times. The chain employs TRBV29-1 and TRBJ2-3, with a tentative D call TRBD2 (5 bases). This CDR3 has 13 residues. From germline, CDR1 is SQVTM and CDR2 ANQGSEA. Trimming took off 7 bases at V and 3 bases at J, with 14 bases between the two ends. The CDR3 region has the DNA TGCAGCGGCTTGGCGGGTTTAACAGATACGCAGTATTTT. Its protein product is CSGLAGLTDTQYF.

At least ten counts were recorded for this clonotype. This sequence joins TRBV12-3 or TRBV12-4 and TRBJ2-2, with D unclear. Trimming pared 6 bases from V and 6 bases from J, leaving 11 bases between. The CDR3 loop spans 13 amino acids. CDR3 sequence: CASRPRPAGELFF. CDR3 nucleotides: TGTGCCAGCAGACCAAGACCGGCCGGGGAGCTGTTTTTT.

This clonotype was seen at least ten times. The chain has TRBV5-4 and TRBJ2-5, with D perhaps matching TRBD2 (6 bases). The CDR3 extends over 13 amino acids. V was trimmed by 4 bases and J by 5 bases, leaving 12 bases between them. Germline values: CDR1 SGHNT, CDR2 YYREEE (reference sequence). CDR3 sequence reads: CASSGSGEETQYF. The CDR3, as DNA: TGTGCCAGCAGCGGATCGGGGGAGGAGACCCAGTACTTC.

This clonotype was detected ten times or more. V usage is TRBV24-1 and J usage is TRBJ1-5; 8 bases align to TRBD1. V trimming: 5 bases; J trimming: 2 bases; junction bases outside the gene matches: 4. Per the germline V gene, CDR1 is KGHDR and CDR2 is SFDVKD. The CDR3 length is 15 residues. In DNA form, the CDR3 reads TGTGCCACCAGTGGAGACAGGGGTGGCAATCAGCCCCAGCATTTT. Its protein product is CATSGDRGGNQPQHF.

The chain couples TRBV11-2 to TRBJ1-2, with D possibly TRBD1 on 5 matching bases. The CDR3 covers 15 residues. Trimming removed 4 bases from V and 2 bases from J, with 14 bases in between. In germline, CDR1 is SGHAT, CDR2 FQNNGV. The CDR3 nucleotides read TGTGCCAGCAGCTCGAACCGGGGACCCAACTATGGCTACACCTTC. Translation gives CASSSNRGPNYGYTF.

This clonotype was seen many times. The chain carries TRBV4-2 and TRBJ2-7; D is undetermined. The CDR3 extends over 13 amino acids. With 4 bases removed from V and 0 bases from J, the gap between germline ends came to 7 bases. Germline CDR1 reads LGHNA; CDR2 reads YNFKEQ. The CDR3: CASSRLSSYEQYF. DNA of the CDR3: TGTGCCAGCAGCCGTTTATCCTCCTACGAGCAGTACTTC.

This clonotype was seen more than once but under ten times. Here the CDR3 DNA reads TGCGCCAGCAGAAGCGGTACAGATACGCAGTATTTT. Residues: CASRSGTDTQYF. V gene TRBV5-1 combines with J gene TRBJ2-3, with TRBD2 as a possible D gene (5 bases). CDR3 length: 12 amino acids. The germline gives CDR1 SGHRS, CDR2 YFSETQ. Trimming stripped 5 bases from V and 3 bases from J, with 7 bases between.

This clonotype was counted at least ten times. The rearrangement joins TRBV7-9 to TRBJ2-7; no clear D gene. The CDR3 consists of 13 residues. V was clipped by 5 bases and J by 2 bases, with 10 bases between them. CDR1 is SEHNR, CDR2 FQNEAQ, per germline (reference sequence). CDR3 amino acids: CASSQEVPYEQYF. In DNA, the CDR3 is TGTGCCAGCAGCCAGGAAGTCCCCTACGAGCAGTACTTC. The variable domain in full, with the rest retrieved from reference TRBV7-9 and TRBJ2-7, is DTGVSQNPRHKITKRGQNVTFRCDPISEHNRLYWYRQTLGQGPEFLTYFQNEAQLEKSRLLSDRFSAERPKGSFSTLEIQRTEQGDSAMYLCASSQEVPYEQYFGPGTRLTVT.

This clonotype was detected a few times. V gene TRBV6-5 combines with J gene TRBJ1-3; 10 nucleotides match TRBD1. With 0 bases clipped from V and 3 bases from J, the junction kept 5 bases outside the gene matches. There are 17 residues in the CDR3. The germline gives CDR1 MNHEY, CDR2 SVGAGI. Here the CDR3 DNA reads TGTGCCAGCAGTTACTCGCCGGGACAGGGGTTTGGAAACACCATATATTTT. The encoded protein is CASSYSPGQGFGNTIYF.

This clonotype was observed at least ten times. V and J are TRBV6-1 and TRBJ2-7; 9 positions match TRBD2. V lost 1 base and J lost 2; bases outside the gene matches: 3. This CDR3 has 15 amino acids. Germline V CDR1 and CDR2: MNHNS, SASEGT. CDR3 DNA sequence: TGTGCCAGCAGTGAAGAGGCTAGCGGGGCCTACGAGCAGTACTTC. Protein sequence: CASSEEASGAYEQYF.

This clonotype occurred a few times. The J gene is TRBJ2-3, the V gene TRBV12-3 or TRBV12-4; 7 positions agree with TRBD2. The CDR3 runs to 15 residues. V gave up 3 bases and J gave up 1 base; unmatched junction bases: 4. The CDR3 protein is CASSFLAAGTDTQYF. The CDR3 DNA follows: TGTGCCAGCAGTTTTCTAGCGGCTGGCACAGATACGCAGTATTTT.

This clonotype was seen at least ten times. This chain joins TRBV25-1 and TRBJ1-1; tentatively, D is TRBD1 (5 bases). This CDR3 has 15 residues. Per the germline V gene, CDR1 is MGHDK and CDR2 is SYGVNS. With 3 bases removed from V and 1 base from J, the gap between germline ends came to 12 bases. CDR3 residues: CASSEAGLSNTEAFF. For the CDR3, the DNA is TGTGCCAGCAGTGAGGCAGGGTTATCGAACACTGAAGCTTTCTTT.

This clonotype was seen only a few times. The chain links TRBV7-2 to TRBJ2-1; TRBD2 matches 12 bases. This CDR3 comprises 15 residues. V was pared by 5 bases and J by 7 bases, with 6 bases of the junction left unmatched. Per the germline V gene, CDR1 is SGHTA and CDR2 is FQGNSA. The CDR3 region is CASSMLAGGRNEQFF. The CDR3 DNA reads as TGTGCCAGCAGCATGCTAGCGGGGGGGCGAAATGAGCAGTTCTTC.

A word on this clonotype: Germline and junction disagree at one end, which may indicate a read error. The V and J genes are TRBV7-7 and TRBJ2-1, with a tentative D call TRBD2 (5 bases). Germline assignment: CDR1 SSHAT and CDR2 FNYEAQ (reference sequence). The CDR3 spans 13 residues. The CDR3, as DNA: TGTGCTAGCAGTCGCGGGCGGCACAATGAGCAGTTCTTC. Its translation: CASSRGRHNEQFF.

This clonotype was seen repeatedly, ten times or more. The chain recombines TRBV5-1 with TRBJ1-1; 9 nucleotides match TRBD1. Germline V gene data show CDR1 as SGHRS and CDR2 as YFSETQ. The CDR3 consists of 17 residues. Losses at the gene ends were 4 bases for V and 7 bases for J; bases not matched to a gene: 17. CDR3 nucleotide sequence: TGCGCCAGCAGCCACACAGGGGGCGCCTCACTGATTGATGAAGCTTTCTTT. The encoded protein is CASSHTGGASLIDEAFF.